Listed below are T cell receptor beta chains from one sample, sequenced in a study of T cell responses to AZD1222 COVID-19 vaccine. Some clones are missing from TCRdb's copy, which holds only in-frame ones; the method was immunoSEQ multiplex PCR. The data contain more than 85,000 clones, around 90% of them singletons. Sequenced material: peripheral blood, taken 28 days after the second AZD1222 dose. The source of these receptors is an adult who received the AZD1222 COVID-19 vaccine. The CDR3 runs from the conserved cysteine through the conserved F or W. Fields, in order: CDR3 length, J gene, V gene, CDR3 protein.

CDR3 length: 13; J gene: TRBJ2-2; V gene: TRBV5-1; CDR3 protein: CASSSVSSGELFF
CDR3 length: 15; J gene: TRBJ2-2; V gene: TRBV2; CDR3 protein: CASTAQRLNTGELFF
CDR3 length: 15; J gene: TRBJ1-6; V gene: TRBV6-6; CDR3 protein: CASSYPWSYNSPLHF
CDR3 length: 14; J gene: TRBJ2-5; V gene: TRBV10-3; CDR3 protein: CAISESSGGETQYF
CDR3 length: 14; J gene: TRBJ1-2; V gene: TRBV11-2; CDR3 protein: CASSWTTANYGYTF
CDR3 length: 14; J gene: TRBJ1-2; V gene: TRBV5-1; CDR3 protein: CASSLLRGNYGYTF
CDR3 length: 14; J gene: TRBJ1-1; V gene: TRBV25-1; CDR3 protein: CASTNPPSNTEAFF
CDR3 length: 17; J gene: TRBJ2-7; V gene: TRBV9; CDR3 protein: CASSVGGGAGGTYEQYF
CDR3 length: 17; J gene: TRBJ2-1; V gene: TRBV5-1; CDR3 protein: CASSAGLAGVSYNEQFF
CDR3 length: 16; J gene: TRBJ1-5; V gene: TRBV5-6; CDR3 protein: CASSPTGGVGNQPQHF
CDR3 length: 14; J gene: TRBJ1-1; V gene: TRBV3-1/TRBV3-2; CDR3 protein: CASSHWTENTEAFF
CDR3 length: 16; J gene: TRBJ2-3; V gene: TRBV12-5; CDR3 protein: CASGSDLATSTDTQYF
CDR3 length: 16; J gene: TRBJ1-4; V gene: TRBV7-8; CDR3 protein: CASSLGGGVSNEKLFF
CDR3 length: 15; J gene: TRBJ2-7; V gene: TRBV4-3; CDR3 protein: CASSQDVGVAYEQYF
CDR3 length: 15; J gene: TRBJ1-3; V gene: TRBV7-9; CDR3 protein: CASSRQVNSGNTIYF
CDR3 length: 11; J gene: TRBJ1-1; V gene: TRBV7-9; CDR3 protein: CASGDRGQAFF
CDR3 length: 14; J gene: TRBJ1-1; V gene: TRBV7-2; CDR3 protein: CASSFRTGRTEAFF
CDR3 length: 15; J gene: TRBJ1-2; V gene: TRBV6-2/TRBV6-3; CDR3 protein: CASSYSIRIYYGYTF
CDR3 length: 13; J gene: TRBJ2-4; V gene: TRBV14; CDR3 protein: CASSQEEGLVQYF
CDR3 length: 14; J gene: TRBJ1-1; V gene: TRBV4-1; CDR3 protein: CASSQQVLDTEAFF
CDR3 length: 14; J gene: TRBJ2-7; V gene: TRBV7-2; CDR3 protein: CASSLRLTSYEQYF
CDR3 length: 15; J gene: TRBJ2-5; V gene: TRBV6-5; CDR3 protein: CASSYSRGGGETQYF
CDR3 length: 15; J gene: TRBJ2-4; V gene: TRBV9; CDR3 protein: CASSDGPARGDIQYF
CDR3 length: 13; J gene: TRBJ2-1; V gene: TRBV5-6; CDR3 protein: CASSGGPYNEQFF
CDR3 length: 13; J gene: TRBJ2-5; V gene: TRBV5-6; CDR3 protein: CASSLGRKETQYF
CDR3 length: 15; J gene: TRBJ2-2; V gene: TRBV5-1; CDR3 protein: CASSPPRAGTGELFF
CDR3 length: 13; J gene: TRBJ2-2; V gene: TRBV6-5; CDR3 protein: CASSYENTGELFF
CDR3 length: 14; J gene: TRBJ1-2; V gene: TRBV18; CDR3 protein: CASSPGQGSYGYTF
CDR3 length: 16; J gene: TRBJ2-5; V gene: TRBV10-3; CDR3 protein: CAISAPLGGHSETQYF
CDR3 length: 15; J gene: TRBJ2-7; V gene: TRBV7-2; CDR3 protein: CASSSSGGSSYEQYF
CDR3 length: 18; J gene: TRBJ1-1; V gene: TRBV4-3; CDR3 protein: CASSQDRFEGEGDTEAFF
CDR3 length: 15; J gene: TRBJ1-5; V gene: TRBV7-8; CDR3 protein: CASSLRWPADQPQHF
CDR3 length: 14; J gene: TRBJ1-2; V gene: TRBV2; CDR3 protein: CASSEAQGDYGYTF
CDR3 length: 15; J gene: TRBJ2-1; V gene: TRBV28; CDR3 protein: CASNRVGGSYNEQFF
CDR3 length: 11; J gene: TRBJ2-7; V gene: TRBV30; CDR3 protein: CAWSGRYEQYF
CDR3 length: 13; J gene: TRBJ2-7; V gene: TRBV7-2; CDR3 protein: CASSLDRVYEQYF
CDR3 length: 13; J gene: TRBJ2-7; V gene: TRBV11-2; CDR3 protein: CASSLVAGTRPYF
CDR3 length: 13; J gene: TRBJ2-3; V gene: TRBV5-1; CDR3 protein: CASQSGGRDTQYF
CDR3 length: 14; J gene: TRBJ2-7; V gene: TRBV3-1/TRBV3-2; CDR3 protein: CASSQEPMPYEQYF
CDR3 length: 15; J gene: TRBJ1-1; V gene: TRBV18; CDR3 protein: CASSTTRGVGTEAFF
CDR3 length: 15; J gene: TRBJ1-2; V gene: TRBV4-2; CDR3 protein: CASSQAGQGIYGYTF
CDR3 length: 15; J gene: TRBJ1-2; V gene: TRBV6-4; CDR3 protein: CASSDLDRGIGGYTF
CDR3 length: 18; J gene: TRBJ2-3; V gene: TRBV19; CDR3 protein: CASSTSGTSGGTVYTQYF
CDR3 length: 15; J gene: TRBJ2-7; V gene: TRBV5-1; CDR3 protein: CASSFFGGGRYEQYF
CDR3 length: 17; J gene: TRBJ2-3; V gene: TRBV7-6; CDR3 protein: CASSPWTSGGITDTQYF